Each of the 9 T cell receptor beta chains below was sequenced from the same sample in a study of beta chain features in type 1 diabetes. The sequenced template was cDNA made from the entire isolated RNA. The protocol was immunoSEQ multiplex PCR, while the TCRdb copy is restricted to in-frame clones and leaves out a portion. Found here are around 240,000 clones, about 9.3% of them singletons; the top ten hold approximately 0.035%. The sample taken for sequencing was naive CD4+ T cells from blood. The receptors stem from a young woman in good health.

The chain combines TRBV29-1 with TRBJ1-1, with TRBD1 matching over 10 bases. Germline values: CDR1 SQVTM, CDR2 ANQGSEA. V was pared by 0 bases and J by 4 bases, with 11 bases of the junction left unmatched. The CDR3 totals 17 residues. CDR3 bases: TGCAGCGTTGAAGATCTTCTAGGGACAGGGGTCCGCACTGAAGCTTTCTTT. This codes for CSVEDLLGTGVRTEAFF.

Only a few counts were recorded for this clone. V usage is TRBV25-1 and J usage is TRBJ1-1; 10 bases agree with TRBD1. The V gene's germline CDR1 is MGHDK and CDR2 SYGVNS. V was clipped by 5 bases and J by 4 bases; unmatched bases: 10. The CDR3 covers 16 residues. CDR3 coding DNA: TGTGCCAGCAGTCCTTCGAGGGGGACAGGGGCCACTGAAGCTTTCTTT. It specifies CASSPSRGTGATEAFF.

The CDR3 DNA reads TGCGCCAGCAGTTCTAGCGGGAGTTCTCCAGATACGCAGTATTTT. It yields the protein CASSSSGSSPDTQYF. The V gene is TRBV5-1, the J gene TRBJ2-3, with 10 nucleotides matching TRBD2. Germline CDR1 reads SGHRS; CDR2 reads YFSETQ. The CDR3 is 15 residues long. V trimming: 5 bases; J trimming: 4 bases; junction bases outside the gene matches: 7.

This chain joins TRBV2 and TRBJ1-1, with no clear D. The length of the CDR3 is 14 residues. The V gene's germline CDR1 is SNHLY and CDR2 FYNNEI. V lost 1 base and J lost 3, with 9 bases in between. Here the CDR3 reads CASSEDPIDTEAFF. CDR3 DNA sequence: TGTGCCAGCAGTGAAGACCCGATAGACACTGAAGCTTTCTTT.

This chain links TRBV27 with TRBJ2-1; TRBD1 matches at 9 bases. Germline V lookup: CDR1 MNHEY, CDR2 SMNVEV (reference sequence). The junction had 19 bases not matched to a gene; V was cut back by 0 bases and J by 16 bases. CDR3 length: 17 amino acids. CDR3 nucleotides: TGTGCCAGCAGTTTATCGACTTCCTTCAATCTTAGGACAGGGGAATTCTTC. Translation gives CASSLSTSFNLRTGEFF.

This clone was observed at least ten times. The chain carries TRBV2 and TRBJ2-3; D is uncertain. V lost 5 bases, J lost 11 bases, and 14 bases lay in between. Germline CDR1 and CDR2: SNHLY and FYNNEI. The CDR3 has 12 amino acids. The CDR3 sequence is CASSTTAPQQYF. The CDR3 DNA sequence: TGTGCCAGCAGTACCACAGCTCCCCAGCAGTATTTT.

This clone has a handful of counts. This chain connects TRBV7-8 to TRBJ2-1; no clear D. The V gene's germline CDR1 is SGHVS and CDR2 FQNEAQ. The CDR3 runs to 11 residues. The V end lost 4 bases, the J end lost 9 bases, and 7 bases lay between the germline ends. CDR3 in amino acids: CASSSPSEQFF. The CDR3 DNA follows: TGTGCCAGCAGCTCCCCCAGTGAGCAGTTCTTC. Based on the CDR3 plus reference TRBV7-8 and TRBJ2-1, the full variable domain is GAGVSQSPRYKVAKRGQDVALRCDPISGHVSLFWYQQALGQGPEFLTYFQNEAQLDKSGLPSDRFFAERPEGSVSTLKIQRTQQEDSAVYLCASSSPSEQFFGPGTRLTVL.

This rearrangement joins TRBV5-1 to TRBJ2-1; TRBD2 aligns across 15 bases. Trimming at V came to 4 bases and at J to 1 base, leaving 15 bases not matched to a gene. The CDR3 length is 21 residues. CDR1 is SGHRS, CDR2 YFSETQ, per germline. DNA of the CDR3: TGCGCCAGCAGCCTCCCCCGAAGGACTAGCGGGGGGGCCTTATCCTACAATGAGCAGTTCTTC. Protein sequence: CASSLPRRTSGGALSYNEQFF.

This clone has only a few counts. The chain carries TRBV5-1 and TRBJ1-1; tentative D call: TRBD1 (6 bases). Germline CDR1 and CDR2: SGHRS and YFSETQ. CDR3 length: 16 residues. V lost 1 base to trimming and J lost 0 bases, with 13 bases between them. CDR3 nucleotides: TGCGCCAGCAGCTTGTCCAGGGGCCAGGTGAACACTGAAGCTTTCTTT. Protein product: CASSLSRGQVNTEAFF.